This T cell receptor (beta chain) was retrieved from a study of cytomegalovirus exposure and HLA in healthy donors. The CDR3 has 13 amino acids. Trimming pared 6 bases from V and 1 base from J, leaving 10 bases between. Germline lookup yields CDR1 MNHEY and CDR2 SVGAGI. It was with 60 Vbeta and 13 Jbeta primers that the PCR ran. The table came from immunoSEQ multiplex PCR; TCRdb's copy has only in-frame clones and leaves some out. The sample holds approximately 96,000 clones. The sample consisted of PBMCs. The clonotype comes from a girl between 5 and 17 years old in good health and CMV-seropositive. The V and J genes are TRBV6-5 and TRBJ2-7; a weak D match, TRBD1 (6 bases). As DNA, the CDR3 is TGTGCCAGCAGACGACAGGAATCCTACGAGCAGTACTTC. Its translation is CASRRQESYEQYF.